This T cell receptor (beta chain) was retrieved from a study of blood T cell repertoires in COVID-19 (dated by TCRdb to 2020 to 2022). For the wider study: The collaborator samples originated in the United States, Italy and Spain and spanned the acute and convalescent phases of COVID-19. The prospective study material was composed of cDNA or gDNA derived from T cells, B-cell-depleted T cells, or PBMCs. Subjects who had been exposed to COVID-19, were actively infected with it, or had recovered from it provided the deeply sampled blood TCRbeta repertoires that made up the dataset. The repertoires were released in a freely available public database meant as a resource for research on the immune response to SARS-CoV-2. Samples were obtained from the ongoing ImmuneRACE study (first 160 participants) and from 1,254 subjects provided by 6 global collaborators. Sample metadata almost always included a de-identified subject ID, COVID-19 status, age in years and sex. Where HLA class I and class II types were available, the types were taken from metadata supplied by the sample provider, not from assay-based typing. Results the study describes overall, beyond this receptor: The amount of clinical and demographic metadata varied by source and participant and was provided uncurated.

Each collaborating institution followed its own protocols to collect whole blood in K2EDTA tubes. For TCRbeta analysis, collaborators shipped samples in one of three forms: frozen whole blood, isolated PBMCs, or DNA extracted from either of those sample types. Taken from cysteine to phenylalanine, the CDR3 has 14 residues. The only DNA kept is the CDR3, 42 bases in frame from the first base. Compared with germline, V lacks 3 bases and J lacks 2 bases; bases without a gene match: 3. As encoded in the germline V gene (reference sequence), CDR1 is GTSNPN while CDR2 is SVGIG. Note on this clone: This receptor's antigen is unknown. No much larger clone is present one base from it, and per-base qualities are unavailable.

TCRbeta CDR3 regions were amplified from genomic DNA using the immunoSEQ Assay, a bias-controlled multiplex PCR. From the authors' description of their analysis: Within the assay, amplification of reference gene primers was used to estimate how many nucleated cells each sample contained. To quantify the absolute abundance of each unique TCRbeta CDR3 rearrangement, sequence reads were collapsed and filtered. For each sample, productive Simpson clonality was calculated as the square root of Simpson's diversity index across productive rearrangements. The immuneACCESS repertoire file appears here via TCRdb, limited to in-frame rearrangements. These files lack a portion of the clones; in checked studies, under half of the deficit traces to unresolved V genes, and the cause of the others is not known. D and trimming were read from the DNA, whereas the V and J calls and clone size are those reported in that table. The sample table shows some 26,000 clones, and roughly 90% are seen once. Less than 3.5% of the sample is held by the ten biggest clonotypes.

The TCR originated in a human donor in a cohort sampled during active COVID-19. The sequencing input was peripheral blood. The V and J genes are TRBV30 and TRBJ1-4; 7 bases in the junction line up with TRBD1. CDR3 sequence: CAWRPQGTNEKLFF. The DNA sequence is TGTGCCTGGAGACCACAGGGGACTAATGAAAAACTGTTTTTT.